The T cell receptor (beta chain) described here comes from a study of cytomegalovirus exposure and HLA in healthy donors. The donors were in the 120-subject validation cohort; that cohort was separate from the roughly 620-subject first cohort. Sequencing used immunoSEQ multiplex PCR; TCRdb keeps in-frame clones, though not all of them. The sample yields over 150,000 clones, around 83% seen once. Study results and caveats: TCR sequences were mostly rare, though some public TCRs occurred in many donors. The study listed roughly 150 cytomegalovirus-associated TCR beta chains. One later analysis, an examination of the roughly 130 validation repertoires, found that first-cohort TCR clusters tended to co-occur in them.

In regard to this clone: Its antigen remains unknown.

The TCR sequence derives from a woman between 25 and 40 years old in good health and CMV-seropositive. The sequencing input was PBMCs.

Here the CDR3 DNA reads TGTGCCAGCGGAGGGAGCAGGGCACCTGAAAAACTGTTTTTT. This sequence encodes CASGGSRAPEKLFF. This chain links TRBV2 with TRBJ1-4; tentative D call: TRBD1 (5 bases). The length of the CDR3 is 14 residues. Germline V gene sequence: CDR1 SNHLY, CDR2 FYNNEI. The germline V and J ends were trimmed by 8 bases and 7 bases, with 17 bases remaining between them.